These 29 T cell receptor beta chains were sequenced from one sample in a study of post-analysis software for immune sequencing data. Tagging with unique molecular identifiers was a feature of the TCR beta cDNA libraries. TCRdb ran MiXCR on the PCR reads and lists one entry per CDR3 protein. The data show roughly 150,000 distinct CDR3 sequences, about 34% seen once. The sample here was blood, taken after autologous hematopoietic stem cell transplantation. The receptors shown here come from a girl aged 5-17 years with multiple sclerosis.

The chain couples TRBV20-1 to TRBJ2-5; no clear D. The CDR3 runs to 14 residues. The V gene lost 5 bases and the J gene lost 0 bases, with 13 bases spanning the gap. Germline loops: CDR1 DFQATT, CDR2 SNEGSKA (reference sequence). The CDR3: CSALAGRYQETQYF. The CDR3 DNA is TGCAGTGCTCTGGCAGGAAGGTACCAAGAGACCCAGTACTTC.

The J gene is TRBJ2-5, the V gene TRBV28; 9 bases line up with TRBD2. In germline, CDR1 is MDHEN, CDR2 SYDVKM. The trim removed 5 bases at V and 4 bases at J, leaving 2 bases unmatched. CDR3 length: 13 amino acids. The CDR3 coding sequence is TGTGCCAGCAGTGTAGCGGGAGCAGAGACCCAGTACTTC. This translates into CASSVAGAETQYF.

This rearrangement joins TRBV6-1 to TRBJ2-3; 8 bases fit TRBD2. This CDR3 has 18 residues. V was clipped by 0 bases and J by 0 bases; unmatched bases: 8. CDR1 MNHNS and CDR2 SASEGT come from the germline V gene. The CDR3 spells CASSEAPLTSDSTDTQYF. The DNA of the CDR3 is TGTGCCAGCAGTGAAGCGCCCCTGACTAGCGACAGCACAGATACGCAGTATTTT.

The chain couples TRBV12-3 or TRBV12-4 to TRBJ1-1; tentatively, D is TRBD1 (6 bases). V shed 3 bases and J shed 1 base, with 12 bases lying between them. There are 15 residues in the CDR3. CDR3 sequence reads: CASSFGGARNTEAFF. CDR3 nucleotide sequence: TGTGCCAGCAGTTTCGGGGGGGCGCGGAACACTGAAGCTTTCTTT.

V and J are TRBV6-6 and TRBJ2-3; TRBD1 is a possible D gene (5 bases). CDR1 is MNHNY, CDR2 SVGAGI, per germline (reference sequence). Trimming shortened V by 2 bases and J by 3 bases, and 12 bases separated the two germline ends. The CDR3 runs to 15 residues. The DNA for the CDR3 is TGTGCCAGCAGTTACGGACAATCGGGTACAGATACGCAGTATTTT. Translation gives CASSYGQSGTDTQYF.

In this sample, this clonotype turned up a few times. This rearrangement joins TRBV4-3 to TRBJ2-1; TRBD2 might be the D (5 bases). The V and J ends lost 1 base and 9 bases respectively, with 28 bases between them. This CDR3 comprises 19 residues. Germline V gene data show CDR1 as LGHNA and CDR2 as YSLEER. This chain's CDR3 is CASSQGLWRAERTGSEQFF. The CDR3 DNA reads as TGCGCCAGCAGCCAAGGTTTATGGCGAGCGGAGAGGACGGGTAGTGAGCAGTTCTTC.

This clonotype was found a few times. The V and J genes are TRBV20-1 and TRBJ1-5, with 9 nucleotides matching TRBD1. The CDR3 loop spans 16 amino acids. V dropped 5 bases and J dropped 5; count of bases not matched to a gene: 13. Germline CDR1 is DFQATT and CDR2 is SNEGSKA (reference sequence). The CDR3 sequence is CSALYRDRAPDQPQHF. The CDR3 region has the DNA TGCAGTGCTTTATACAGGGACAGGGCGCCGGATCAGCCCCAGCATTTT.

The chain joins TRBV6-4 to TRBJ2-1; D gene ambiguous. Between the trimmed V and J ends, which lost 7 bases and 2 bases, there was a span of 12 bases. The CDR3 consists of 14 residues. Germline V gives CDR1 MRHNA, CDR2 SNTAGT. For the CDR3, the DNA is TGTGCCAGCATTGGGTGCTTCACCTACAATGAGCAGTTCTTC. This translates into CASIGCFTYNEQFF.

V usage is TRBV9 and J usage is TRBJ1-1; D gene unclear. This CDR3 is 12 amino acids long. Germline lookup yields CDR1 SGDLS and CDR2 YYNGEE. The V and J ends lost 3 bases and 1 base respectively, with 4 bases between them. The CDR3 coding sequence is TGTGCCAGCAGCGCGAGGAACACTGAAGCTTTCTTT. Translated: CASSARNTEAFF. Together with reference TRBV9 and TRBJ1-1, the CDR3 gives the full variable domain: DSGVTQTPKHLITATGQRVTLRCSPRSGDLSVYWYQQSLDQGLQFLIQYYNGEERAKGNILERFSAQQFPDLHSELNLSSLELGDSALYFCASSARNTEAFFGQGTRLTVV.

The chain recombines TRBV5-5 with TRBJ1-4, with D perhaps TRBD1 (5 bases). The CDR3 length is 14 residues. CDR1 is SGHKS and CDR2 is YYEKEE in the germline V gene (reference sequence). The V end was cut by 0 bases, the J end by 8 bases, with 11 bases between. CDR3 sequence (DNA): TGTGCCAGCAGCTTGGGAACAGGAGACGAAAAACTGTTTTTT. Its protein is CASSLGTGDEKLFF.

This clonotype has a count of ten or more. The rearrangement links TRBV27 to TRBJ2-1, with TRBD2 as a possible D gene (6 bases). Germline loops: CDR1 MNHEY, CDR2 SMNVEV (reference sequence). V shed 5 bases and J shed 0 bases, with 17 bases lying between them. The CDR3 runs 17 residues. CDR3 DNA sequence: TGTGCCAGCAGTCCTGCCCGGGAGAGAGGCTCCTACAATGAGCAGTTCTTC. The encoded protein is CASSPARERGSYNEQFF.

This clonotype was seen a few times. V and J are TRBV4-2 and TRBJ1-2; 7 nucleotides match TRBD1. Germline trimming cut 5 bases from V and 0 bases from J; bases unmatched to any gene: 9. Germline loops: CDR1 LGHNA, CDR2 YNFKEQ. The CDR3 has 16 residues. The CDR3 DNA is TGTGCCAGCAGCACATCACAGGGGATAACTAACTATGGCTACACCTTC. This translates into CASSTSQGITNYGYTF.

Concerning this clonotype itself: This may come from a read error, since a much larger clone is one base off. V gene TRBV20-1 combines with J gene TRBJ2-7, with D unclear. Deletions cut 2 bases from V and 7 bases from J, with 24 bases between. The V gene's germline CDR1 is DFQATT and CDR2 SNEGSKA (reference sequence). This CDR3 spans 16 amino acids. CDR3 sequence: CSARPPSQYYHAEQYF. CDR3 coding DNA: TGCAGTGCTAGACCGCCCTCTCAGTACTACCACGCGGAGCAGTACTTC.

This clonotype was observed a few times. The CDR3 DNA reads as TGTGCCAGCAGTTTAGAGTCCGGGTCCAGGGGGCAGTTCTTC. Amino acids: CASSLESGSRGQFF. This rearrangement joins TRBV28 to TRBJ2-1; D perhaps matches TRBD1 (6 bases). Germline assignment: CDR1 MDHEN and CDR2 SYDVKM. V dropped 2 bases and J dropped 12 bases, with 17 bases sitting between them. The length of the CDR3 is 14 residues. Full variable domain (rest looked up from reference TRBV28 and TRBJ2-1): DVKVTQSSRYLVKRTGEKVFLECVQDMDHENMFWYRQDPGLGLRLIYFSYDVKMKEKGDIPEGYSVSREKKERFSLILESASTNQTSMYLCASSLESGSRGQFFGPGTRLTVL.

The genes are TRBV28 and TRBJ1-2; TRBD1 might be the D (5 bases). Per the germline V gene, CDR1 is MDHEN and CDR2 is SYDVKM. This CDR3 has 14 amino acids. The V gene lost 7 bases and the J gene lost 6 bases, with 18 bases spanning the gap. CDR3 DNA: TGTGCCAGCAAGGCCCTTGGGGGAGGACATGGCTACACCTTC. Translating it yields CASKALGGGHGYTF.

The J gene is TRBJ2-7, the V gene TRBV6-1; D might be TRBD1 (5 bases). V was shortened by 1 base and J by 3 bases, with 13 bases between the two germline ends. This CDR3 has 15 residues. The germline V gene encodes CDR1 MNHNS and CDR2 SASEGT. The CDR3 here is CASSEDVRAYYEQYF. The CDR3 DNA is TGTGCCAGCAGTGAAGATGTCAGGGCCTACTACGAGCAGTACTTC.

The CDR3 DNA reads as TGTGCCACCAGCACCGAAACGAAGGGGACGCAGTATTTT. Its protein is CATSTETKGTQYF. This chain uses TRBV15 with TRBJ2-3; a weak D match, TRBD1 (5 bases). This CDR3 has 13 amino acids. Germline V gene data show CDR1 as LNHNV and CDR2 as YYDKDF (reference sequence). V shed 4 bases and J shed 9 bases, with 14 bases lying between them.

With regard to this clonotype: At one end, the junction sequence differs from germline, possibly due to a read error. The chain carries TRBV19 and TRBJ2-7; unclear D gene. Germline CDR1 reads LNHDA; CDR2 reads SQIVND (reference sequence). The CDR3 sequence is 14 residues long. Here the CDR3 DNA reads TGTGCCAGTAGTGACTCTACCAATAGAGACATTCAGCACTTC. Translation gives CASSDSTNRDIQHF.

Only a few counts were recorded for this clonotype. The rearrangement uses TRBV27 and TRBJ2-5; D may be TRBD1 or TRBD2 (5 bases each). The DNA end is more similar to TRBJ2-7, so the J call may be wrong. The germline V gene encodes CDR1 MNHEY and CDR2 SMNVEV (reference sequence). CDR3 length equals 16 residues. DNA of the CDR3: TGTGCCAGCAGTTCGACCCGGGACCGCCTCGTTTACGAGCAGTACTTC. Translation: CASSSTRDRLVYEQYF.

The gene calls are TRBV6-5 and TRBJ2-1; 9 positions match TRBD1. Germline-derived CDR1 and CDR2 are MNHEY and SVGAGI. CDR3 size: 15 residues. V lost 5 bases, J lost 6 bases, and 8 bases stayed unmatched. This chain's CDR3 is CASSNRGRLSNEQFF. Written as DNA, the CDR3 is TGTGCCAGCAGTAACAGGGGGCGTTTGTCCAATGAGCAGTTCTTC.

This clonotype came up a few times. The chain combines TRBV11-2 with TRBJ2-2; 14 nucleotides agree with TRBD2. This CDR3 has 19 amino acids. In germline, CDR1 is SGHAT, CDR2 FQNNGV. Unmatched junction bases numbered 14, after V lost 5 bases and J lost 6 bases. CDR3 bases: TGTGCCAGCAGCCCAGGACTAGCGGGAGGTTTTCGGGGGTCCGGGGAGCTGTTTTTT. It is translated as CASSPGLAGGFRGSGELFF.

V is TRBV7-9 and J is TRBJ2-1; the D is unclear. The CDR3 sequence is 12 residues long. V lost 1 base, J lost 8 bases, and 6 bases lay in between. In germline, CDR1 is SEHNR, CDR2 FQNEAQ (reference sequence). CDR3 DNA sequence: TGTGCCAGCAGCTTAGGTCGTCATGAGCAGTTCTTC. Its protein is CASSLGRHEQFF.

This clonotype has only a few counts. V usage is TRBV5-1 and J usage is TRBJ2-1; 9 nucleotides line up with TRBD2. Germline lookup yields CDR1 SGHRS and CDR2 YFSETQ. Trimming at V came to 0 bases and at J to 9 bases, leaving 10 bases not matched to a gene. The CDR3 loop spans 16 amino acids. CDR3 nucleotide sequence: TGCGCCAGCAGCTTGGCCGTTAGCGGGAGCAGAAGTGAGCAGTTCTTC. Its protein is CASSLAVSGSRSEQFF.

The chain couples TRBV7-9 to TRBJ1-2; D is unresolved. Germline values: CDR1 SEHNR, CDR2 FQNEAQ (reference sequence). The CDR3 sequence is 15 residues long. Trimming removed 5 bases at V and 4 bases at J, with 17 bases between. The CDR3 protein is CASSPQPGRPYGYTF. CDR3 nucleotide sequence: TGTGCCAGCAGCCCCCAGCCCGGGAGACCCTATGGCTACACCTTC.

This clonotype was picked up a small number of times. This chain uses TRBV4-1 with TRBJ2-3, with a possible D match to TRBD2 (6 bases). CDR1 and CDR2 from the germline V gene are MGHRA and YSYEKL. V was pared by 1 base and J by 6 bases, with 14 bases between. The CDR3 length is 15 residues. This chain's CDR3 is CASSQGGLGGDTQYF. CDR3 bases: TGCGCCAGCAGCCAAGGGGGACTGGGGGGTGATACGCAGTATTTT.

V gene TRBV30 combines with J gene TRBJ1-2; a possible D gene is TRBD1 (6 bases). V was clipped by 6 bases and J by 8 bases, with 13 bases between them. Germline V lookup: CDR1 GTSNPN, CDR2 SVGIG (reference sequence). The CDR3 length is 11 residues. The CDR3 loop reads CACPKGGGYTF. DNA of the CDR3: TGTGCCTGCCCTAAAGGGGGAGGCTACACCTTC.

This clonotype was seen many times. CDR3 loop: CSVAGSYEQYF. The CDR3 DNA follows: TGCAGCGTTGCAGGCTCCTACGAGCAGTACTTC. The genes are TRBV29-1 and TRBJ2-7; D unclear. CDR1 and CDR2 from the germline V gene are SQVTM and ANQGSEA. The CDR3 is 11 residues long. V lost 4 bases, J lost 0 bases, and 4 bases lay in between.

In its sample, this clonotype was seen a few times. The gene calls are TRBV9 and TRBJ1-6; possible D gene TRBD1, 5 bases. Germline V gene sequence: CDR1 SGDLS, CDR2 YYNGEE. The CDR3 extends over 15 amino acids. V was clipped by 3 bases and J by 10 bases, with 17 bases between them. The CDR3 sequence: CASSASRDGPSPLHF. DNA for the CDR3: TGTGCCAGCAGCGCGTCCAGGGACGGCCCATCACCCCTCCACTTT. Based on the CDR3 plus reference TRBV9 and TRBJ1-6, the full variable domain is DSGVTQTPKHLITATGQRVTLRCSPRSGDLSVYWYQQSLDQGLQFLIQYYNGEERAKGNILERFSAQQFPDLHSELNLSSLELGDSALYFCASSASRDGPSPLHFGNGTRLTVT.

The genes are TRBV10-3 and TRBJ2-5; 7 bases are shared with TRBD1. The end of the DNA fits TRBJ2-1 better, so the J call may be wrong. In germline, CDR1 is ENHRY, CDR2 SYGVKD. CDR3 length: 15 residues. The CDR3 sequence is CAISESTGKRETQFF. CDR3 sequence (DNA): TGTGCCATCAGTGAGTCGACAGGGAAGAGAGAGACCCAGTTCTTC.